This T cell receptor beta chain was recorded in a study of blood T cell repertoires in COVID-19. Overall study context: Samples taken during acute and convalescent COVID-19 were collected in the United States, Italy and Spain. PBMCs, B-cell-depleted T cells, or T cells were the source of the cDNA or gDNA that made up the material.

Per the germline V gene, CDR1 is SGHNT and CDR2 is YYREEE (reference sequence). This CDR3 contains 16 residues. Unmatched junction bases numbered 8, after V lost 0 bases and J lost 6 bases. The protocol was immunoSEQ multiplex PCR, while the TCRdb copy is restricted to in-frame clones and leaves out a portion. The sample lists about 250,000 clones; 88% were seen once. The source is a woman in her forties who had recovered from COVID-19. The sequenced material came from peripheral blood. The chain joins TRBV5-4 to TRBJ2-3, with 9 bases identical to TRBD2. The CDR3 spells CASSLVLAGSPDTQYF. The DNA of the CDR3 is TGTGCCAGCAGCTTGGTACTAGCGGGCTCCCCGGATACGCAGTATTTT.